Shown below are 17 T cell receptor beta chains from a single sample sequenced in a study of cytomegalovirus exposure and HLA in healthy donors. A multiplex PCR was run with 60 Vbeta primers and 13 Jbeta primers. The method was immunoSEQ multiplex PCR; TCRdb's version includes in-frame clones alone and lacks a portion of them. The table lists about 190,000 clones, just under 75% of them singletons. Material: PBMCs. The source of these receptors is a woman in her twenties or thirties in good health and CMV-seropositive.

The chain links TRBV2 to TRBJ2-5, with 9 nucleotides matching TRBD1. Germline CDR1 is SNHLY and CDR2 is FYNNEI. The junction had 11 bases not matched to a gene; V was cut back by 0 bases and J by 6 bases. The CDR3 loop spans 17 amino acids. CDR3 sequence: CASSEATTGGVGKTQYF. The CDR3 DNA reads TGTGCCAGCAGTGAAGCGACAACAGGGGGCGTAGGAAAGACCCAGTACTTC.

This chain connects TRBV13 to TRBJ2-7; TRBD2 agrees at 13 bases. Per germline, CDR1 PRHDT and CDR2 FYEKMQ (reference sequence). This CDR3 has 16 residues. V shed 5 bases, J shed 4 bases, and the junction held 8 bases outside the gene matches. The DNA for the CDR3 is TGTGCCAGCAGCGGAACGTCGGGACTAGCGGGATACGAGCAGTACTTC. Its translation is CASSGTSGLAGYEQYF.

The chain combines TRBV19 with TRBJ2-3; a weak D match, TRBD1 (5 bases). Germline CDR1 and CDR2: LNHDA and SQIVND (reference sequence). Trimming pared 1 base from V and 2 bases from J, leaving 7 bases between. The CDR3 runs 14 residues. The DNA of the CDR3 is TGTGCCAGTAGTATAGGACAGTCCACAGATACGCAGTATTTT. This gives the protein CASSIGQSTDTQYF.

The chain joins TRBV7-6 to TRBJ1-6; weak D call: TRBD1 (5 bases). The CDR3 has 13 residues. Trimming removed 4 bases from V and 5 bases from J, with 6 bases in between. Per the germline V gene, CDR1 is SGHVS and CDR2 is FNYEAQ. The CDR3 here is CASSSTDNSPLHF. DNA for the CDR3: TGTGCCAGCAGCTCGACAGATAATTCACCCCTCCACTTT.

This CDR3 is CASSPDRDDEQYF. In DNA, the CDR3 is TGTGCCAGCAGCCCGGACAGGGACGACGAGCAGTACTTC. This chain links TRBV28 with TRBJ2-5, with TRBD1 matching over 8 bases. The J call may be in error: the DNA end matches TRBJ2-7 better. CDR1 and CDR2 (germline): MDHEN, SYDVKM. The CDR3 covers 13 residues.

This clone has only a few counts. The chain recombines TRBV7-9 with TRBJ2-1, with 12 bases matching TRBD2. From germline, CDR1 is SEHNR and CDR2 FQNEAQ (reference sequence). The CDR3 is made up of 15 amino acids. The junction had 3 bases not matched to a gene; V was cut back by 5 bases and J by 4 bases. CDR3 in DNA: TGTGCCAGCAGCGAACTAGCGGGAGGATACAATGAGCAGTTCTTC. As protein: CASSELAGGYNEQFF. Full variable domain (rest looked up from reference TRBV7-9 and TRBJ2-1): DTGVSQNPRHKITKRGQNVTFRCDPISEHNRLYWYRQTLGQGPEFLTYFQNEAQLEKSRLLSDRFSAERPKGSFSTLEIQRTEQGDSAMYLCASSELAGGYNEQFFGPGTRLTVL.

This CDR3 reads CARSRGGSYEQYF. CDR3 coding DNA: TGTGCCAGGAGCCGCGGGGGCTCCTACGAGCAGTACTTC. The chain carries TRBV6-1 and TRBJ2-7; 7 positions agree with TRBD2. Germline CDR1 reads MNHNS; CDR2 reads SASEGT. V lost 9 bases to trimming and J lost 0 bases; unmatched junction nucleotides: 5. The CDR3 runs to 13 residues.

The DNA of the CDR3 is TGTGCCAGCAGTTTTCGAGGGGGACTAGCGGTTAGTCACAATGAGCAGTTCTTC. Its protein product is CASSFRGGLAVSHNEQFF. The genes are TRBV28 and TRBJ2-1; 11 nucleotides align to TRBD2. Trimming removed 3 bases from V and 5 bases from J; junction bases left unmatched: 12. The germline CDR1 and CDR2 sequences are MDHEN and SYDVKM. The CDR3 is 18 amino acids.

Details on this clone: Germline and junction disagree at one end, which may indicate a read error. The V gene is TRBV7-7, the J gene TRBJ2-1; D is ambiguous. The CDR3 loop spans 17 amino acids. The germline gives CDR1 SSHAT, CDR2 FNYEAQ (reference sequence). The CDR3 loop is CASSLGRGGTSYNEQFF. The CDR3 bases are TGTGCTAGCAGCTTAGGGCGTGGCGGTACCTCCTACAATGAGCAGTTCTTC. The full variable domain, in which reference TRBV7-7 and TRBJ2-1 provide the parts outside the CDR3, is GAGVSQSPRYKVTKRGQDVTLRCDPISSHATLYWYQQALGQGPEFLTYFNYEAQPDKSGLPSDRFSAERPEGSISTLTIQRTEQRDSAMYRCASSLGRGGTSYNEQFFGPGTRLTVL.

This clone was observed once. This chain uses TRBV4-1 with TRBJ2-5, with a possible D match to TRBD1 (7 bases). V was clipped by 0 bases and J by 5 bases, with 13 bases between them. This CDR3 contains 15 residues. The germline V gene encodes CDR1 MGHRA and CDR2 YSYEKL. For the CDR3, the DNA is TGCGCCAGCAGCCAAGAGGGGGGACAGAGGGAGACCCAGTACTTC. Its protein is CASSQEGGQRETQYF.

The CDR3 bases are TGTGCCAGCACCATACCACCCCCCCTAGCAACACTTTACAATGAGCAGTTCTTC. It is translated as CASTIPPPLATLYNEQFF. The chain links TRBV21-1 to TRBJ2-1; the DNA was not used to check the table's D call, TRBD2. TRBV21-1 is a pseudogene segment. The CDR3 totals 18 residues.

The chain recombines TRBV6-4 with TRBJ1-1; D may be TRBD1 (6 bases). Germline CDR1 MRHNA, CDR2 SNTAGT. CDR3 length: 14 amino acids. With 2 bases removed from V and 6 bases from J, the gap between germline ends came to 13 bases. CDR3 nucleotides: TGTGCCAGCAGTGACACCAGGGGCCGGGCTGAAGCTTTCTTT. This translates into CASSDTRGRAEAFF.

V usage is TRBV7-9 and J usage is TRBJ2-7, with 9 bases lining up with TRBD1. This CDR3 is built from 13 residues. The V gene's germline CDR1 is SEHNR and CDR2 FQNEAQ (reference sequence). V trimming: 5 bases; J trimming: 6 bases; junction bases outside the gene matches: 5. The CDR3 nucleotides are TGTGCCAGCAGCCAACAGGGGGCCGGCGAGCAGTACTTC. Translation: CASSQQGAGEQYF. The full variable domain, completed using reference TRBV7-9 and TRBJ2-7, is DTGVSQNPRHKITKRGQNVTFRCDPISEHNRLYWYRQTLGQGPEFLTYFQNEAQLEKSRLLSDRFSAERPKGSFSTLEIQRTEQGDSAMYLCASSQQGAGEQYFGPGTRLTVT.

This clone was observed a single time. The rearrangement uses TRBV11-2 and TRBJ1-1; perhaps TRBD1 as D (5 bases). With 3 bases removed from V and 0 bases from J, the gap between germline ends came to 11 bases. The V gene's germline CDR1 is SGHAT and CDR2 FQNNGV. CDR3 length equals 15 residues. The CDR3 loop reads CASSFSGLMNTEAFF. The CDR3 coding sequence is TGTGCCAGCAGCTTTTCGGGACTGATGAACACTGAAGCTTTCTTT.

CDR3 coding DNA: TGTGCCAGCAGCTTAAGGCGCGGGAGCGGAATTGAGCAGTTCTTC. It encodes CASSLRRGSGIEQFF. V gene TRBV11-3 combines with J gene TRBJ2-1, with 7 bases matching TRBD2. Germline values: CDR1 SGHNT, CDR2 YENEEA. The CDR3 totals 15 residues. Trimming cost V 2 bases and J 9 bases; bases outside gene matches: 10.

V gene TRBV28 combines with J gene TRBJ2-3; D is perhaps TRBD1 (6 bases). V was trimmed by 7 bases and J by 2 bases, leaving 19 bases between them. This CDR3 is built from 16 residues. CDR1 is MDHEN and CDR2 is SYDVKM in the germline V gene. The CDR3 sequence: CASTLGRTAFTDTQYF. For the CDR3, the DNA is TGTGCCAGCACACTGGGCCGGACAGCGTTCACAGATACGCAGTATTTT.

This chain connects TRBV28 to TRBJ2-7; weak D call: TRBD2 (7 bases). With 3 bases removed from V and 2 bases from J, the gap between germline ends came to 11 bases. The CDR3 contains 14 residues. Germline CDR1 MDHEN, CDR2 SYDVKM. This CDR3 reads CASSFQGTTYEQYF. The CDR3, as DNA: TGTGCCAGCAGTTTCCAGGGGACTACCTACGAGCAGTACTTC.